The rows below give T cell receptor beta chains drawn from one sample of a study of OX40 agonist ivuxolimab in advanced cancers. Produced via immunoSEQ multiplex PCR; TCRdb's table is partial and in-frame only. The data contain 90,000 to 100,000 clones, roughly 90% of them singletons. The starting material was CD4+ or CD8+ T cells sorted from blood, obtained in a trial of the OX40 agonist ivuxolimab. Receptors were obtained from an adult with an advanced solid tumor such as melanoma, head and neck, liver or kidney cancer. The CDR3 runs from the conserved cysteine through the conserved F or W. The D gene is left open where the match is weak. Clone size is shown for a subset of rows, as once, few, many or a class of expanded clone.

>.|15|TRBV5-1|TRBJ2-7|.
TGCGCCAGCAGCTTGTCCCCAGTTGCGTCCTACGAGCAGTACTTC
CASSLSPVASYEQYF
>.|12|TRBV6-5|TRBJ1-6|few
TGTGCCAGCAGATTCGTTAATTCACCCCTCCACTTT
CASRFVNSPLHF
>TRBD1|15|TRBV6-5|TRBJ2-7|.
TGTGCCAGCAGAGGTACCGGGACAGATTCCTACGAGCAGTACTTC
CASRGTGTDSYEQYF
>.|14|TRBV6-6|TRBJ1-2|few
TGTGCCAGCAGTTACTCGACTGGGACGGATGGCTACACCTTC
CASSYSTGTDGYTF
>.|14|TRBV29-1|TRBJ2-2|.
TGCAGCGTCATCCAACAGATTAACACCGGGGAGCTGTTTTTT
CSVIQQINTGELFF
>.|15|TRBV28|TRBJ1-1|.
TGTGCCAGCACCCCGGGGGGGACCTTGAACACTGAAGCTTTCTTT
CASTPGGTLNTEAFF
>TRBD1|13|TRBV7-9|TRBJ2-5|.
TGTGCCAGTGGGACAGACCCTCAAGAGACCCAGTACTTC
CASGTDPQETQYF
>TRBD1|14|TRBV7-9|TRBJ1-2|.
TGTGCCAGCACCCAGGGGGGGCTTGGGAATGGCTACACCTTC
CASTQGGLGNGYTF
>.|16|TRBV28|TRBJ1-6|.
TGTGCCAGCAGTTTTGTCGGCTTGACAGTATATTCACCCCTCCACTTT
CASSFVGLTVYSPLHF
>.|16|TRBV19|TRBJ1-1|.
TGTGCCAGTAGTATAGATGCCGGACAGCTGAACACTGAAGCTTTCTTT
CASSIDAGQLNTEAFF
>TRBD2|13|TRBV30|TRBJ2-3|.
TGTGCCTGGAGCATCGGACTAGAAGATACGCAGTATTTT
CAWSIGLEDTQYF
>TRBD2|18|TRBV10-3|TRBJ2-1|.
TGTGCCATCAGCTTCATTAGCGGGGGGTTATCCGAAAACAATGAGCAGTTCTTC
CAISFISGGLSENNEQFF
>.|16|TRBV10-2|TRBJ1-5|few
TGCGCCAGCAGGGTACAGGGAACGGGGAGCAATCAGCCCCAGCATTTT
CASRVQGTGSNQPQHF
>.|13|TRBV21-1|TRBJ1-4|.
TGTGCCAGCCGCCTGGGGGGGGGAGAAAAACTGTTTTTT
CASRLGGGEKLFF
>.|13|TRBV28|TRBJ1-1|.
TGTGCCAGCAGGTTTAATCCGAACACTGAAGCTTTCTTT
CASRFNPNTEAFF
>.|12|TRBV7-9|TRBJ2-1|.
TGTGCCAGCAGGGGTACGGGGACTGAGCAGTTCTTC
CASRGTGTEQFF
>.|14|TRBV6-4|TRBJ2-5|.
TGTGCCAGCAGCCACCGGGCCTCAGGAGAGACCCAGTACTTC
CASSHRASGETQYF
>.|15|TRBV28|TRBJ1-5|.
TGTGCCAGCAGTTCGATTGGGATGGGGAATCAGCCCCAGCATTTT
CASSSIGMGNQPQHF
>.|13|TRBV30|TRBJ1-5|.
TGTGCCTGGAGTGCAGGAGGTGTTCAGCCCCAGCATTTT
CAWSAGGVQPQHF
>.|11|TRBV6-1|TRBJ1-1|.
TGTGCCATCCAGGGGTACACTGAAGCTTTCTTT
CAIQGYTEAFF
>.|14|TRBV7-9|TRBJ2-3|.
TGTGCCAGCAGCTCGTCTCAAGTGACAGATACGCAGTATTTT
CASSSSQVTDTQYF
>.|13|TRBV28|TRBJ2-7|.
TGTGCCAGCAGTTCCGGGTCCCCCTACGAGCAGTACTTC
CASSSGSPYEQYF
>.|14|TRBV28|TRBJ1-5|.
TGTGCCAGCAGTTTGGCCACGGGGGCTCAGCCCCAGCATTTT
CASSLATGAQPQHF
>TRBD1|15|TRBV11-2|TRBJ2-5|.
TGTGCCAGCAGCTCAGGACAGGGCCCTCAAGAGACCCAGTACTTC
CASSSGQGPQETQYF
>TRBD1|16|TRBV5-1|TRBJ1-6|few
TGCGCCAGCAGCGACCGGGACAGGGGGCCTGCTTCACCCCTCCACTTT
CASSDRDRGPASPLHF
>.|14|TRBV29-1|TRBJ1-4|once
TGCAGCGGCCCTGTATTTAGGACTAATGAAAAACTGTTTTTT
CSGPVFRTNEKLFF
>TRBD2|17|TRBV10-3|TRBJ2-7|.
TGTGCCATCAGTGAGGGCCGGAGCGGGGGGGCCTCCTACGAGCAGTACTTC
CAISEGRSGGASYEQYF
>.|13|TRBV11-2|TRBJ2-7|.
TGTGCCAGCAGCTTGCGACGGGTCTACGAGCAGTACTTC
CASSLRRVYEQYF
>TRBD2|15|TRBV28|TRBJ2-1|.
TGTGCCAGCAGTTTAACATTCCTAGCGGGAAATGAGCAGTTCTTC
CASSLTFLAGNEQFF
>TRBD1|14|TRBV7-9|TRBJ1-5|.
TGTGCCAGCAGCCACCGGGACAGGGACCAGCCCCAGCATTTT
CASSHRDRDQPQHF
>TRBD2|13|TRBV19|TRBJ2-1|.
TGTGCCAGTAGGGGACTAGGTGTTAATGAGCAGTTCTTC
CASRGLGVNEQFF
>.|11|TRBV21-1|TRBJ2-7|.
TGTGCCAGCAGACGCTCCTACGAGCAGTACTTC
CASRRSYEQYF
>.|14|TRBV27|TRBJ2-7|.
TGTGCCAGCAGTTTCCGGCAGGGCACCCGCGAGCAGTACTTC
CASSFRQGTREQYF
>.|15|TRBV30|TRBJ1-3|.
TGTGCCTGGAGTGACGGGGGATTCTCTGGAAACACCATATATTTT
CAWSDGGFSGNTIYF
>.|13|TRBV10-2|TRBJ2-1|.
TGCGCCAGCAGATCAGGGAGCTACAATGAGCAGTTCTTC
CASRSGSYNEQFF
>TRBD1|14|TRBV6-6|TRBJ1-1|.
TGTGCCAGCAGCATGGGACAGGCGAACACTGAAGCTTTCTTT
CASSMGQANTEAFF
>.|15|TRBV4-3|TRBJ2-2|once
TGCGCCAGCAGCCAAGATAAGGGTAGTACCGGGGAGCTGTTTTTT
CASSQDKGSTGELFF